The 15 T cell receptor beta chains listed next were all sequenced from one sample in a study of identical twins. In TCRdb, the 5' RACE reads were re-called with MiXCR into one record per CDR3 protein. The sample shows 1.5 million or so distinct CDR3 sequences, about 32% of them seen only once. The sample comprised cord blood. These receptors were collected from a newborn girl in good health.

This sequence joins TRBV4-2 and TRBJ2-2, with TRBD2 matching over 13 bases. V dropped 4 bases and J dropped 5; count of bases not matched to a gene: 7. Germline CDR1 and CDR2: LGHNA and YNFKEQ. The CDR3 has 17 residues. The CDR3 nucleotides read TGTGCCAGCAGCCCCATACTAGCGGGGGGGCTTACCGGGGAGCTGTTTTTT. This codes for CASSPILAGGLTGELFF.

The sample holds a few counts of this clonotype. V gene TRBV7-9 combines with J gene TRBJ2-1, with TRBD2 matching over 10 bases. This CDR3 contains 17 residues. Germline trimming cut 5 bases from V and 4 bases from J; bases unmatched to any gene: 11. Germline V lookup: CDR1 SEHNR, CDR2 FQNEAQ (reference sequence). In DNA form, the CDR3 reads TGTGCCAGCAGCCCCGGACTAGCGGTACTAGTTTACAATGAGCAGTTCTTC. As protein: CASSPGLAVLVYNEQFF.

The J gene is TRBJ2-1, the V gene TRBV5-1; 7 nucleotides align to TRBD2. J lost 3 bases, V lost 5 bases, and 8 bases had no gene match. CDR3 size: 15 residues. CDR1 is SGHRS and CDR2 is YFSETQ in the germline V gene. The chain's CDR3 is CASRPAGNSYNEQFF. DNA of the CDR3: TGCGCCAGCAGGCCAGCGGGAAATAGCTACAATGAGCAGTTCTTC.

This chain connects TRBV6-6 to TRBJ2-3, with 8 nucleotides matching TRBD2. The CDR3 runs to 17 residues. Germline CDR1 is MNHNY and CDR2 is SVGAGI (reference sequence). Unmatched junction bases numbered 13, after V lost 6 bases and J lost 2 bases. The CDR3 spells CASRPGRGLAHTDTQYF. The CDR3 DNA reads TGTGCCAGCAGGCCGGGCCGAGGACTAGCCCACACAGATACGCAGTATTTT.

V usage is TRBV2 and J usage is TRBJ1-2; D unresolved. This CDR3 is 12 amino acids long. Looked up from germline, CDR1 is SNHLY and CDR2 is FYNNEI. V lost 4 bases and J 7 bases, leaving 10 bases between the germline ends. CDR3 in DNA: TGTGCCAGCAGTGCCCTCCGACGTGGCTACACCTTC. This codes for CASSALRRGYTF.

This clonotype was seen a handful of times. The rearrangement links TRBV7-2 to TRBJ2-1; 7 nucleotides line up with TRBD2. Germline-derived CDR1 and CDR2 are SGHTA and FQGNSA. The CDR3 consists of 16 residues. Trimming removed 4 bases from V and 1 base from J; junction bases left unmatched: 7. The DNA for the CDR3 is TGTGCCAGCAGCTACCCCAAGCGGGGTTCCTACAATGAGCAGTTCTTC. Translating it yields CASSYPKRGSYNEQFF.

V and J are TRBV19 and TRBJ1-5; D unclear. The CDR3 contains 15 residues. Trimming took off 3 bases at V and 0 bases at J, with 9 bases between the two ends. Germline loops: CDR1 LNHDA, CDR2 SQIVND (reference sequence). Here the CDR3 DNA reads TGTGCCAGTAGTATTGCCAGATATAGCAATCAGCCCCAGCATTTT. Translation gives CASSIARYSNQPQHF.

This clonotype was counted only a few times. The V call is TRBV7-9, the J call TRBJ1-2, with 7 bases aligning to TRBD1. The germline V gene encodes CDR1 SEHNR and CDR2 FQNEAQ (reference sequence). The length of the CDR3 is 15 residues. The J segment lost 6 bases and the V segment lost 1 base, leaving 8 bases of the junction unmatched. The CDR3 sequence is CASSLGQGFRDGYTF. The CDR3 nucleotides read TGTGCCAGCAGCTTAGGACAGGGCTTTAGGGATGGCTACACCTTC. Combining the CDR3 with reference TRBV7-9 and TRBJ1-2 gives the whole variable domain DTGVSQNPRHKITKRGQNVTFRCDPISEHNRLYWYRQTLGQGPEFLTYFQNEAQLEKSRLLSDRFSAERPKGSFSTLEIQRTEQGDSAMYLCASSLGQGFRDGYTFGSGTRLTVV.

The table lists this clonotype with a count of one. Its ends do not fully match the called genes, so a read error is possible. The chain uses TRBV28 and TRBJ2-7, with D perhaps TRBD2 (5 bases). CDR3 length equals 16 residues. Germline V gene sequence: CDR1 MDHEN, CDR2 SYDVKM. CDR3 region: CANSLNLWRSSYEQYF. CDR3 sequence (DNA): TGTGCCAACAGTTTAAATCTGTGGAGGAGCTCCTACGAGCAGTACTTC.

This clonotype was detected ten times or more. Compared with germline, one end of the junction differs, possibly owing to a read error. The V and J genes are TRBV27 and TRBJ1-6; D unclear. CDR1 is MNHEY and CDR2 is SMNVEV in the germline V gene (reference sequence). The CDR3 extends over 15 amino acids. The CDR3 loop reads CASSFEGSYNSPLHF. The CDR3 bases are TGCGCCAGCAGCTTCGAGGGCTCCTATAATTCACCCCTCCACTTT.

As to this clonotype: A read error may be the cause here, since a much bigger clone is one base away. The rearrangement links TRBV10-3 to TRBJ2-4; 7 positions match TRBD2. CDR3 size: 15 residues. The germline V gene has CDR1 ENHRY and CDR2 SYGVKD. V dropped 3 bases and J dropped 7; count of bases not matched to a gene: 9. The CDR3 coding sequence is TGTGCCATCAGTGATGGGGAGGGAGTGTGGAACATTCAGTACTTC. Its translation is CAISDGEGVWNIQYF.

This clonotype has just a few counts. The chain has TRBV10-3 and TRBJ1-4; 10 bases are shared with TRBD1. Germline trimming cut 3 bases from V and 0 bases from J; bases unmatched to any gene: 4. Germline CDR1 reads ENHRY; CDR2 reads SYGVKD. The CDR3 consists of 17 residues. Here the CDR3 reads CAISDRGQGATNEKLFF. The CDR3 DNA is TGTGCCATCAGTGATCGAGGACAGGGGGCAACTAATGAAAAACTGTTTTTT.

The CDR3 is CASSGDGATNEKLFF. CDR3 sequence (DNA): TGTGCCAGCAGCGGAGACGGTGCAACTAATGAAAAACTGTTTTTT. V gene TRBV9 combines with J gene TRBJ1-4; D not resolved. The CDR3 totals 15 residues. Germline CDR1 is SGDLS and CDR2 is YYNGEE. Between the trimmed V and J ends, which lost 3 bases and 0 bases, there was a span of 9 bases.

The chain uses TRBV5-1 and TRBJ2-7; 9 nucleotides match TRBD1. Germline CDR1 SGHRS, CDR2 YFSETQ. CDR3 size: 15 residues. Germline trimming cut 4 bases from V and 3 bases from J; bases unmatched to any gene: 8. This CDR3 is CASSPSGTGHYEQYF. Here the CDR3 DNA reads TGCGCCAGCAGCCCCTCCGGGACAGGGCACTACGAGCAGTACTTC.

V gene TRBV5-1 combines with J gene TRBJ1-1; a weak D match, TRBD1 (6 bases). Germline lookup yields CDR1 SGHRS and CDR2 YFSETQ. Trimming left V 4 bases short and J 0 bases short, with 16 bases between. The CDR3 consists of 16 residues. The CDR3: CASSRTAIRMNTEAFF. The CDR3, as DNA: TGCGCCAGCAGCCGGACAGCTATAAGAATGAACACTGAAGCTTTCTTT.